This TCR beta chain derives from a study of blood T cell repertoires in COVID-19 (TCRdb year 2020). At the level of the whole study: Collaborator samples came from the United States, Italy and Spain and covered acute and convalescent phases of COVID-19. HLA class I and class II types, where available, came from metadata supplied by the sample provider rather than from assay-based typing. The prospective study material was composed of cDNA or gDNA derived from T cells, B-cell-depleted T cells, or PBMCs. A freely available public database, intended as a resource for researchers studying the immune response to SARS-CoV-2, is where the repertoires were released. The dataset comprised deeply sampled blood TCRbeta repertoires from subjects exposed to, actively infected with, or recovered from COVID-19. The sample metadata nearly always contained a de-identified subject ID, COVID-19 status, age in years and sex. Samples were obtained from the ongoing ImmuneRACE study (first 160 participants) and from about 1,300 subjects provided by 6 global collaborators.

The paper as a whole reports these results and caveats: How much clinical and demographic metadata was included differed by source and by participant, and the metadata was provided uncurated.

This clone was counted once. What this receptor recognizes is not known. Nothing much larger sits one base from this clone, and base qualities are not available. Participants in the prospective study were aged about 18 to 95 years, lived in over 20 United States geographic areas, and enrolled through a virtual design. To assign participants to cohorts, the prospective study relied on clinical history that participants themselves reported in a screening survey and a study questionnaire. ImmuneRACE Cohort 3 recovered participants were defined by two consecutive negative NP/OP PCR tests, healthcare professional clearance, or symptom resolution. Each participant in the prospective study had whole blood, serum and a nasopharyngeal or oropharyngeal swab collected by mobile phlebotomists. Over an approximately 2-month period, participants in the prospective study had the option of providing additional blood draws and questionnaires. Blood samples from the prospective study were shipped frozen or at room temperature prior to DNA extraction.

The germline V gene yields SGHRS for CDR1 and YFSETQ for CDR2. Clipping removes 3 bases from V and 0 bases from J, with 5 as the unmatched junction base count. Including the terminal cysteine and phenylalanine, the CDR3 comprises 15 residues. The only DNA kept is the CDR3, 45 bases in frame from the first base. The immunoSEQ Assay, a bias-controlled multiplex PCR, was used to amplify TCRbeta CDR3 regions from genomic DNA. In the original analysis: The number of nucleated cells in each sample was estimated from the amplification of reference gene primers within the assay. To quantify the absolute abundance of each unique TCRbeta CDR3 rearrangement, sequence reads were collapsed and filtered. For each sample, productive Simpson clonality was calculated as the square root of Simpson's diversity index across productive rearrangements. TCRdb holds this immuneACCESS table with in-frame rearrangements only. Some clones are missing; in checked studies, unresolved V genes explain under half, and the rest has no known cause. The V and J calls and clone size are taken from that table; D and trimming were inferred from the DNA. This sample lists about 300,000 clones; 89% were detected once. The ten largest clonotypes hold 5.2% of the sample.

The receptor chain draws on TRBV5-1 and TRBJ2-7; TRBD1 fits 8 bases in the junction. The source is a man in his fifties or sixties who had recovered from COVID-19. What was sequenced was PBMCs or T cells enriched from blood (not recorded which). Here is the DNA: TGCGCCAGCAGCTGGGGACAGGACCCCTCCTACGAGCAGTACTTC. This codes for CASSWGQDPSYEQYF.